This TCR beta chain was sequenced in a study of T-cell memory formation after mild COVID-19. Across the study: Across donors, TCR clusters were largely donor specific. Study-level results: Second-wave clones with a day 37 peak had unconfirmed SARS-CoV-2 specificity. Clones that contracted from day 15 to 85 were balanced CD4/CD8, while later expanders leaned CD4+. For contracting clones, CD4+ ones sat mainly in CM and EM, CD8+ in EMRA.

There are a few counts of this clonotype. Its antigen is not identified. TCRdb called the 5' RACE reads again in MiXCR, with one record for every CDR3 protein. The table shows under 450,000 distinct CDR3 sequences, with about 20% occurring only once. In germline, CDR1 is LGHDT, CDR2 YNNKEL (reference sequence). This CDR3 is built from 17 residues. The J segment lost 5 bases and the V segment lost 1 base, leaving 8 bases of the junction unmatched. V is TRBV3-1 and J is TRBJ2-2; 9 positions match TRBD2. The source is a young man who had mild COVID-19 (a few samples of this study predate the infection). Cell type and time point are not known. Sequencing input: PBMCs or a T cell subset sorted from them (not recorded which). The CDR3 DNA is TGTGCCAGCAGCCAAGTAAAAAGCGGGGGGAAGACCGGGGAGCTGTTTTTT. It is translated as CASSQVKSGGKTGELFF.